A selection of T cell receptor beta chains follows, all from one sample in a study of blood T cell repertoires in COVID-19. TCRdb keeps only in-frame clones here, not all; method: immunoSEQ multiplex PCR. The repertoire holds over 250,000 clones, with less than 90% as singletons. The sequenced material came from peripheral blood. The source of these receptors is a human donor in a cohort sampled during active COVID-19. The CDR3 runs from the conserved cysteine through the conserved F or W. D genes are given only for firm matches. Size is stated for part of the rows, as once, few or many counts, or as a class when the clone is expanded.

J gene: TRBJ2-7
clone size: .
D gene: .
V gene: TRBV10-3
CDR3 DNA: TGTGCCATCAGTGAGTCGGGCGACGAGCAGTACTTC
CDR3 protein: CAISESGDEQYF

J gene: TRBJ2-1
clone size: .
D gene: TRBD1
V gene: TRBV19
CDR3 DNA: TGTGCCAGTAGTCTCAGGACAGGGCGTAATGAGCAGTTCTTC
CDR3 protein: CASSLRTGRNEQFF

J gene: TRBJ2-5
clone size: once
D gene: .
V gene: TRBV5-4
CDR3 DNA: TGTGCCAGCAGCTTCAAGATGGGGGGCCAAGAGACCCAGTACTTC
CDR3 protein: CASSFKMGGQETQYF

J gene: TRBJ2-1
clone size: .
D gene: .
V gene: TRBV5-5
CDR3 DNA: TGTGCCAGCAGCAACGGCCCTAGCTACACTGAGCAGTTCTTC
CDR3 protein: CASSNGPSYTEQFF

J gene: TRBJ1-2
clone size: .
D gene: .
V gene: TRBV6-5
CDR3 DNA: TGTGCCAGCAGACCGGGCCCGGACAATGGCTACACCTTC
CDR3 protein: CASRPGPDNGYTF

J gene: TRBJ2-7
clone size: .
D gene: TRBD1
V gene: TRBV4-1
CDR3 DNA: TGCGCCAGCAGCCTCGGGGGGACAGGGACCTACGAGCAGTACTTC
CDR3 protein: CASSLGGTGTYEQYF

J gene: TRBJ2-5
clone size: .
D gene: TRBD1
V gene: TRBV6-5
CDR3 DNA: TGTGCCAGCAGCACCTCCGGGACAGGGGGGACCCAGTACTTC
CDR3 protein: CASSTSGTGGTQYF

J gene: TRBJ2-3
clone size: .
D gene: .
V gene: TRBV5-5
CDR3 DNA: TGTGCCAGCAGCTTGGAGGCGGGCAACACCGGGGATACGCAGTATTTT
CDR3 protein: CASSLEAGNTGDTQYF

J gene: TRBJ2-5
clone size: .
D gene: TRBD2
V gene: TRBV19
CDR3 DNA: TGTGCCAGTAGTCTCGATAGCGGGAGGGCTCGGGGGACCCAGTACTTC
CDR3 protein: CASSLDSGRARGTQYF

J gene: TRBJ2-5
clone size: few
D gene: TRBD2
V gene: TRBV7-2
CDR3 DNA: TGTGCCAGCAGCACCGGCGGGACTAGTGTTTCTCAAGAGACCCAGTACTTC
CDR3 protein: CASSTGGTSVSQETQYF

J gene: TRBJ1-1
clone size: .
D gene: .
V gene: TRBV11-2
CDR3 DNA: TGTGCCAGCAGCCACTTCGGGGGAGGAACTGAAGCTTTCTTT
CDR3 protein: CASSHFGGGTEAFF

J gene: TRBJ1-2
clone size: few
D gene: .
V gene: TRBV11-2
CDR3 DNA: TGTGCCAGCAGCTTAGAGGCGGCCTCACTAGGCTACACCTTC
CDR3 protein: CASSLEAASLGYTF

J gene: TRBJ2-3
clone size: .
D gene: .
V gene: TRBV7-9
CDR3 DNA: TGTGCCAGCAGCTTACTGGGGACGGGAGCAGATACGCAGTATTTT
CDR3 protein: CASSLLGTGADTQYF

J gene: TRBJ2-7
clone size: .
D gene: .
V gene: TRBV18
CDR3 DNA: TGTGCCAGCTCACAATCTGGGGGGTACGAGCAGTACTTC
CDR3 protein: CASSQSGGYEQYF

J gene: TRBJ2-7
clone size: .
D gene: TRBD1
V gene: TRBV28
CDR3 DNA: TGTGCCAGCAGGGAGGGACAGGGACCGTTTCTGCAGTACTTC
CDR3 protein: CASREGQGPFLQYF

J gene: TRBJ1-5
clone size: .
D gene: TRBD1
V gene: TRBV5-6
CDR3 DNA: TGTGCCAGCAGCTTCCGGGACAGGGTCAATCAGCCCCAGCATTTT
CDR3 protein: CASSFRDRVNQPQHF

J gene: TRBJ2-3
clone size: .
D gene: TRBD2
V gene: TRBV29-1
CDR3 DNA: TGCAGCGTTGGTACTAGCGGGAGGGCCATAGATACGCAGTATTTT
CDR3 protein: CSVGTSGRAIDTQYF

J gene: TRBJ1-4
clone size: .
D gene: TRBD1
V gene: TRBV19
CDR3 DNA: TGTGCCAGTAGTATGAGACAGGGGCCGGCAACTAATGAAAAACTGTTTTTT
CDR3 protein: CASSMRQGPATNEKLFF

J gene: TRBJ2-1
clone size: .
D gene: .
V gene: TRBV18
CDR3 DNA: TGTGCCAGCTCACCACTACCCTCTAACAATGAGCAGTTCTTC
CDR3 protein: CASSPLPSNNEQFF

J gene: TRBJ2-7
clone size: .
D gene: TRBD2
V gene: TRBV6-5
CDR3 DNA: TGTGCCAGCAGTTTAGCGGGAGCCCCCCAATACGAGCAGTACTTC
CDR3 protein: CASSLAGAPQYEQYF

J gene: TRBJ1-6
clone size: many
D gene: .
V gene: TRBV14
CDR3 DNA: TGTGCCAGCAGCCAAGAATCTGGCCGGGCCCTCCACTTT
CDR3 protein: CASSQESGRALHF

J gene: TRBJ1-1
clone size: .
D gene: TRBD1
V gene: TRBV5-4
CDR3 DNA: TGTGCCAGCAGATACAGGGGGAAGAACACTGAAGCTTTCTTT
CDR3 protein: CASRYRGKNTEAFF

J gene: TRBJ1-1
clone size: .
D gene: TRBD1
V gene: TRBV5-1
CDR3 DNA: TGCGCCAGCAGCCCGTGGGGCAGGGGGAGCCGGAGCACTGAAGCTTTCTTT
CDR3 protein: CASSPWGRGSRSTEAFF

J gene: TRBJ2-7
clone size: few
D gene: .
V gene: TRBV30
CDR3 DNA: TGTGCCTGGACCCCCGCAGCCCTGACAGTATCTCACGAGCAGTACTTC
CDR3 protein: CAWTPAALTVSHEQYF

J gene: TRBJ2-3
clone size: .
D gene: TRBD2
V gene: TRBV20-1
CDR3 DNA: TGCAGTGCTAGTCAAGCGGGGCTTAACACAGATACGCAGTATTTT
CDR3 protein: CSASQAGLNTDTQYF

J gene: TRBJ1-6
clone size: .
D gene: .
V gene: TRBV6-6
CDR3 DNA: TGTGCCAGCAGGCGGAATTCACCCCTCCACTTT
CDR3 protein: CASRRNSPLHF

J gene: TRBJ2-7
clone size: .
D gene: .
V gene: TRBV7-9
CDR3 DNA: TGTGCCAGCAGCGCACAGGGCTACGAGCAGTACTTC
CDR3 protein: CASSAQGYEQYF

J gene: TRBJ2-5
clone size: once
D gene: TRBD2
V gene: TRBV5-3
CDR3 DNA: TGTGCCAGAAGCTTCAGCCTTGGGACTAGCGGGAGGGCCACAAGAAAGACCCAGTACTTC
CDR3 protein: CARSFSLGTSGRATRKTQYF

J gene: TRBJ1-2
clone size: .
D gene: TRBD1
V gene: TRBV7-9
CDR3 DNA: TGTGCCAGCAGCCCGACAGGGCTGGTAGGCTACACCTTC
CDR3 protein: CASSPTGLVGYTF

J gene: TRBJ1-3
clone size: .
D gene: .
V gene: TRBV10-1
CDR3 DNA: TGCGCCAGCAGTGAGGGACAATGTCCCGGAGCCGCTGGAAACACCATATATTTT
CDR3 protein: CASSEGQCPGAAGNTIYF

J gene: TRBJ2-5
clone size: .
D gene: TRBD1
V gene: TRBV2
CDR3 DNA: TGTGCCAGCGGGAGAGACAGGGGTGTGGAGACCCAGTACTTC
CDR3 protein: CASGRDRGVETQYF

J gene: TRBJ2-7
clone size: once
D gene: TRBD2
V gene: TRBV7-2
CDR3 DNA: TGTGCCAGCAGCTTAACCAGGCTAGCGGGAATGTACGAGCAGTACTTC
CDR3 protein: CASSLTRLAGMYEQYF

J gene: TRBJ2-1
clone size: few
D gene: TRBD1
V gene: TRBV10-3
CDR3 DNA: TGTGCCATCAGTGAGTCTAACGCGGTGGGACAGTTTAATGAGCAGTTCTTC
CDR3 protein: CAISESNAVGQFNEQFF

J gene: TRBJ2-1
clone size: .
D gene: .
V gene: TRBV19
CDR3 DNA: TGTGCCAGTAGTCCGCAGGTGGGAGTCACTGAGCAGTTCTTC
CDR3 protein: CASSPQVGVTEQFF

J gene: TRBJ1-1
clone size: .
D gene: .
V gene: TRBV4-3
CDR3 DNA: TGCGCCAGCAGCCAGGGTTTGGGGGCTGCTGAAGCTTTCTTT
CDR3 protein: CASSQGLGAAEAFF

J gene: TRBJ1-6
clone size: .
D gene: .
V gene: TRBV27
CDR3 DNA: TGTGCCAGCAGGGCAGACCCCGGGACACTTGTCGCACCCCTCCACTTT
CDR3 protein: CASRADPGTLVAPLHF